This is a list of T cell receptor beta chains from one sample in a study of blood T cell repertoires in COVID-19. Assay: immunoSEQ multiplex PCR; the TCRdb copy retains only in-frame clones and omits some. This sample has 75,000 to 80,000 clones, with 80% to 90% found just once. Source material: peripheral blood. Every receptor here comes from a human donor in a cohort sampled during active COVID-19. Both conserved end residues are part of each CDR3. The order of the fields is D gene, J gene, clone size, V gene, CDR3 DNA, CDR3 protein. D genes are given only for firm matches. Size tells how often a clone was seen (once, few, many) or the class of an expanded clone, and some rows leave it out.

D: -
J: TRBJ2-7
size: -
V: TRBV5-6
DNA: TGTGCCAGCAGCCTGGGACTCCTGATCTCCTACGAGCAGTACTTC
CDR3: CASSLGLLISYEQYF

D: -
J: TRBJ1-1
size: -
V: TRBV24-1
DNA: TGTGCCACTAATGTAGCTTTCTTT
CDR3: CATNVAFF

D: -
J: TRBJ2-7
size: once
V: TRBV19
DNA: TGTGCCAGTAGTCTCACAGGCTACGGCGAGCAGTACTTC
CDR3: CASSLTGYGEQYF

D: TRBD2
J: TRBJ2-5
size: -
V: TRBV6-1
DNA: TGTGCCAGCAGTGAACGGACTAGCGGGAACTCCCTCCGAGAGACCCAGTACTTC
CDR3: CASSERTSGNSLRETQYF

D: TRBD1
J: TRBJ2-1
size: -
V: TRBV11-3
DNA: TGTGCCAGCAGCTTGTTTACCGGGACAGGGACCTACAATGAGCAGTTCTTC
CDR3: CASSLFTGTGTYNEQFF

D: -
J: TRBJ2-4
size: -
V: TRBV7-3
DNA: TGTGCCAGCAGCTTAACGGGCTCATCGGGGGACATTCAGTACTTC
CDR3: CASSLTGSSGDIQYF

D: -
J: TRBJ1-5
size: -
V: TRBV19
DNA: TGTGCCACCGCCCACAGGGTAGGACAGCCCCAGCATTTT
CDR3: CATAHRVGQPQHF

D: -
J: TRBJ2-1
size: -
V: TRBV24-1
DNA: TGTGCCACCAGTGATTACGGGCAGGGGACGCAGTTCTTC
CDR3: CATSDYGQGTQFF

D: -
J: TRBJ2-7
size: -
V: TRBV11-3
DNA: TGTGCCAGCAGCTTAACTAGCAACGAGCAGTACTTC
CDR3: CASSLTSNEQYF

D: -
J: TRBJ1-6
size: -
V: TRBV11-2
DNA: TGTGCCAGCAGCTACGCGGATGGTTCACCCCTCCACTTT
CDR3: CASSYADGSPLHF

D: TRBD1
J: TRBJ2-1
size: -
V: TRBV29-1
DNA: TGCAGCAGCCGGGACAGATCCTACAATGAGCAGTTCTTC
CDR3: CSSRDRSYNEQFF

D: TRBD1
J: TRBJ1-1
size: -
V: TRBV6-5
DNA: TGTGCCAGCAGCCTCTACAGGGGTAACACTGAAGCTTTCTTT
CDR3: CASSLYRGNTEAFF

D: TRBD2
J: TRBJ2-1
size: -
V: TRBV6-5
DNA: TGTGCCAGCAGTTCCCCGACTAGCGGCCGCAATGAGCAGTTCTTC
CDR3: CASSSPTSGRNEQFF

D: TRBD2
J: TRBJ2-5
size: once
V: TRBV7-9
DNA: TGTGCCAGCAGCTTAGGGGGACTAGCGGGAGGAGAGACCCAGTACTTC
CDR3: CASSLGGLAGGETQYF

D: TRBD2
J: TRBJ2-3
size: -
V: TRBV5-4
DNA: TGTGCCAGCAGCTTGGGACTAGCGGACTTTAGCACAGATACGCAGTATTTT
CDR3: CASSLGLADFSTDTQYF

D: TRBD2
J: TRBJ2-1
size: -
V: TRBV7-9
DNA: TGTGCCAGCAGTTCAACTAGCGGGGGGCAGAATGAGCAGTTCTTC
CDR3: CASSSTSGGQNEQFF

D: TRBD1
J: TRBJ1-2
size: -
V: TRBV29-1
DNA: TGCAGCGTTGACCCCGGACAGGGCCGGGGCTACACCTTC
CDR3: CSVDPGQGRGYTF

D: -
J: TRBJ1-1
size: -
V: TRBV6-5
DNA: TGTGCCAGCACCGAATCCGGGAGGGACACTGAAGCTTTCTTT
CDR3: CASTESGRDTEAFF

D: -
J: TRBJ1-4
size: -
V: TRBV18
DNA: TGTGCCAGCTCAGCCCGACAGGATGAAAAACTGTTTTTT
CDR3: CASSARQDEKLFF

D: TRBD1
J: TRBJ1-5
size: -
V: TRBV19
DNA: TGTGCCAGTAGTATAGGGGGGACAGGGGGACAGCCCCAGCATTTT
CDR3: CASSIGGTGGQPQHF

D: -
J: TRBJ1-5
size: -
V: TRBV27
DNA: TGTGCCAGCAGTTTACAGGGGTACGATCAGCCCCAGCATTTT
CDR3: CASSLQGYDQPQHF

D: TRBD2
J: TRBJ2-2
size: -
V: TRBV2
DNA: TGTGCCAGCAGAACCGGGACTAGCGCCGGGGAGCTGTTTTTT
CDR3: CASRTGTSAGELFF

D: TRBD2
J: TRBJ2-3
size: once
V: TRBV11-2
DNA: TGTGCCAGCAGCTTAGGGACTAGCGGGGGACGCACAGATACGCAGTATTTT
CDR3: CASSLGTSGGRTDTQYF

D: -
J: TRBJ2-5
size: -
V: TRBV11-3
DNA: TGTGCCAGCAGCTTGACGTTCGGCGGACTAAAACAAGAGACCCAGTACTTC
CDR3: CASSLTFGGLKQETQYF

D: TRBD2
J: TRBJ2-1
size: -
V: TRBV5-1
DNA: TGCGCCAGCAGCCCCGGACTAGCGGGGGACAATGAGCAGTTCTTC
CDR3: CASSPGLAGDNEQFF

D: TRBD1
J: TRBJ1-2
size: -
V: TRBV10-3
DNA: TGTGCCACCCTACCCCCGGGACAGGCAAGCGGCTACACCTTC
CDR3: CATLPPGQASGYTF

D: -
J: TRBJ1-1
size: -
V: TRBV18
DNA: TGTGCCAGTTATTCGGGCACTGAAGCTTTCTTT
CDR3: CASYSGTEAFF